This T cell receptor (beta chain) was recorded in a study of T cells in Graves' hyperthyroidism and ophthalmopathy (dated by TCRdb to between 2019 and 2020). Study-wide context: Peripheral blood samples were taken at initial diagnosis, before any treatment was given. To identify TCR V-J signatures that set the groups apart, the researchers used a discovery cohort of about a hundred patients, made up of 40 to 45 with Graves' ophthalmopathy and some 60 with stable Graves' hyperthyroidism. Prospective prediction of ophthalmopathy was tested in an independent validation cohort of approximately 19 hyperthyroidism patients and around 16 patients who later progressed to ophthalmopathy. The 100 or so discovery patients were divided at random into training and test sets in a 7:3 ratio. The study also compared thyroid tissue and blood T-cell repertoires from about 6 Graves' hyperthyroidism patients. Once sampling was done, hyperthyroidism patients were given methimazole at a starting dose of 30 mg daily, whereas ophthalmopathy patients were given high-dose intravenous methylprednisolone. TCR Vbeta CDR3 sequencing of 130 to 150 peripheral blood samples (fewer than 45 ophthalmopathy, about 74 hyperthyroidism and approximately 17 progressor patients) is reported in the paper. Summary of the overall study and its limitations: In validation, progression to ophthalmopathy was predicted by the model with 70.59% sensitivity and about 72% specificity, a median of approximately 6.5 months before onset. Blood samples also contained most of the expanded thyroid clonotypes (frequency above 0.001), which suggests that blood repertoires may reflect thyroid immune responses. A model built on a 13 V-J signature distinguished ophthalmopathy from stable hyperthyroidism, reaching roughly 88% sensitivity and around 81% specificity in cross-validation and 80%/75% in testing. Sample size was not statistically predetermined, and blinding of investigators to group allocation was not performed.

This clonotype was seen at least ten times. The clone's antigen remains unknown. The input lacks base qualities; no much larger clone sits a single base away. V drops 4 bases and J drops 3 bases, leaving 18 bases in between. The CDR1 and CDR2 encoded by the germline V gene (reference sequence) are MNHEY and SMNVEV. The CDR3, cysteine through phenylalanine, is 16 amino acids long. The DNA shown is the 48-base CDR3, in frame from base 1. Ophthalmopathy patients had moderately to severely active disease, with a Clinical Activity Score of 3 or more, a NOSPECS grade of 4 or more, and a disease duration of less than 3 months. Any patient with an uncontrolled infection, another autoimmune disease, pregnancy or lactation was excluded. Diagnoses were established on the basis of clinical symptoms, serum thyroxine and TRAb, thyroid ultrasound, and orbital computed tomography. PBMCs were isolated from 10 ml of fresh peripheral blood by Ficoll-Paque density gradient centrifugation. Trizol reagent was used to extract total RNA, and RNA quality was then checked on an Agilent 2100 Bioanalyzer.

TCR beta CDR3 regions were amplified from RNA transcripts. The TCR CDR3 was subjected to a first round of RT-PCR using the HTBI primer set and the Qiagen OneStep RT-PCR kit. The libraries were constructed in a second round of multiplex PCR and then size-selected and purified. The libraries were sequenced on an Illumina HiSeq2000 using paired-end 100 bp reads. As for the original processing: Raw data were processed with SOAPnuke, discarding reads with adapters, uncalled bases, mean Phred below 15, or no exact constant-primer or identifier match. COPE v1.2.5 was used to merge high-quality paired reads, and clonotypes were defined as unique nucleotide sequences. MiTCR v1.1 was used to align the clonotypes against IMGT TRBV, TRBD and TRBJ reference segments. Only V-J combinations with frequency above 0.0001, covering about 99% of repertoires, were analysed. A TCS score was defined as the ratio of F50 (clonal expansion) to E x V (chaos), with BLOSUM62-based TCRdist applied between CDR3 peptides within each V-J. Welch's t-statistics and random forest reduced several hundred V-J features to roughly 13, which were used in a naive Bayes classifier (R e1071). TCRdb reran the public reads through fastp at Q25 and MiXCR, keeping productive beta chains. Here each entry gathers all rows of one CDR3 protein and keeps the most common genes and DNA. The V and J calls reflect TCRdb's pipeline rather than the authors' work. Within this sample are some 570,000 distinct CDR3 sequences, with approximately 15% of them counted one time only. Jointly, the top ten make up roughly 6.9% of the sample.

The source of this sequence is a young woman with Graves' ophthalmopathy. The sequence joins TRBV27 to TRBJ1-1; the D segment cannot be called with confidence. Sequences were obtained from blood. For the CDR3, the sequence is CASSSRIAGWDTEAFF. The DNA reads as follows: TGTGCCAGCAGTTCCCGAATTGCTGGTTGGGACACTGAAGCTTTCTTT.